This TCR beta chain was retrieved from a study of chemoradiotherapy in HPV16-positive cancers. Clones were sequenced by immunoSEQ multiplex PCR, and TCRdb holds only the in-frame ones, with some missing. Among about 53,000 clones listed, about 92% were seen once. The source of this sequence is a human donor with HPV-associated anogenital cancer. Source: blood, taken from a patient who underwent chemoradiotherapy.

The CDR3 bases are TGTGCCGGGCGGTTTACAGAGACGGCCGGCTATGGCTACACCTTC. It yields the protein CAGRFTETAGYGYTF. This chain connects TRBV21-1 to TRBJ1-2. TRBV21-1 is assigned pseudogene status. The CDR3 is made up of 15 amino acids.